This T cell receptor beta chain derives from a study of T cells in localized non-small cell lung cancer. As to this clone: Its antigen is as yet unknown.

Overall study results and limits: A raised T cell density in blood coincided with lengthier overall survival.

CDR3 length equals 13 residues. V gave up 0 bases and J gave up 3 bases, with 5 bases separating them. Germline lookup yields CDR1 WNHNN and CDR2 SYGVQD (reference sequence). Method: immunoSEQ multiplex PCR; TCRdb's copy keeps in-frame clones and lacks some. The sample has 5,500 or so clones, approximately 60% seen once. This receptor was taken from a male donor at least 60 years old with stage I squamous cell lung carcinoma. The specimen comprised lymph node tissue, sampled before any cancer treatment. V is TRBV10-1 and J is TRBJ1-2; no clear D gene. CDR3 nucleotides: TGCGCCAGCAGTGAGTCGACTGACTATGGCTACACCTTC. It specifies CASSESTDYGYTF.